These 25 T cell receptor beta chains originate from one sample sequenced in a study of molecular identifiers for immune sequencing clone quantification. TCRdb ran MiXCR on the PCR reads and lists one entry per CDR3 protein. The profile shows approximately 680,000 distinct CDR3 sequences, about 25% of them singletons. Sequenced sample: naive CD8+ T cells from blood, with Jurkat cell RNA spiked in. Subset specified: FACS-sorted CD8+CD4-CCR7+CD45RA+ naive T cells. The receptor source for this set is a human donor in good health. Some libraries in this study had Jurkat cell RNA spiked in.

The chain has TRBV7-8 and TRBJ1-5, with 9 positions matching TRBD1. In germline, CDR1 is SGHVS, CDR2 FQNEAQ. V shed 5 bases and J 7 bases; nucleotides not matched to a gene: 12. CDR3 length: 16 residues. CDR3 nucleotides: TGTGCCAGCAGCAAGAGTGGGACAGGGACGTGGCAGCCCCAGCATTTT. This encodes CASSKSGTGTWQPQHF. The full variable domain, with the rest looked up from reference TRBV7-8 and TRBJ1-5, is GAGVSQSPRYKVAKRGQDVALRCDPISGHVSLFWYQQALGQGPEFLTYFQNEAQLDKSGLPSDRFFAERPEGSVSTLKIQRTQQEDSAVYLCASSKSGTGTWQPQHFGDGTRLSIL.

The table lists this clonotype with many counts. The DNA for the CDR3 is TGCAGCGTTGAAGGCGGGACAGGGGTCACCGGGGAGCTGTTTTTT. Amino acid sequence: CSVEGGTGVTGELFF. This chain joins TRBV29-1 and TRBJ2-2; 10 nucleotides agree with TRBD1. The junction had 3 bases not matched to a gene; V was cut back by 1 base and J by 4 bases. This CDR3 is built from 15 residues. CDR1 is SQVTM and CDR2 is ANQGSEA in the germline V gene.

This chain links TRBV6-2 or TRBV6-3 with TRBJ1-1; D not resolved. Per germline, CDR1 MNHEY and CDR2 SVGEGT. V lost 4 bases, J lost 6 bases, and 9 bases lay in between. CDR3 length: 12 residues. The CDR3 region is CASSFPEAEAFF. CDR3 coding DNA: TGTGCCAGCAGTTTCCCCGAAGCTGAAGCTTTCTTT.

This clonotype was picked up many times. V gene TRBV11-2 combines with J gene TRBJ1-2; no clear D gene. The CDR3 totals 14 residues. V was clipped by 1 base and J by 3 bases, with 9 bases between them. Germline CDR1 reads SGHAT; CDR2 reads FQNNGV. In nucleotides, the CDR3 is TGTGCCAGCAGCTTAGCCGGCGCAGACTATGGCTACACCTTC. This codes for CASSLAGADYGYTF.

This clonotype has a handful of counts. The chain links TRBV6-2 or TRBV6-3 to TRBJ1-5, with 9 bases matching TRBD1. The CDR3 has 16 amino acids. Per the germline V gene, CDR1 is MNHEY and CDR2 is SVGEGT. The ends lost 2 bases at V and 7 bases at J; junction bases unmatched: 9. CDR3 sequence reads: CASSYPNTGGRQPQHF. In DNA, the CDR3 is TGTGCCAGCAGTTACCCTAATACAGGGGGCAGGCAGCCCCAGCATTTT.

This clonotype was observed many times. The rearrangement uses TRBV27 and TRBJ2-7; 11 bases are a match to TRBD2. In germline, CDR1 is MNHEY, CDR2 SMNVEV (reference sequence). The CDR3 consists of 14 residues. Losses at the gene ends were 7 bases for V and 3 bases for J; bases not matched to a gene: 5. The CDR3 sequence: CASNPGTSGYEQYF. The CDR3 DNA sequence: TGTGCCAGCAACCCCGGGACTAGCGGCTACGAGCAGTACTTC.

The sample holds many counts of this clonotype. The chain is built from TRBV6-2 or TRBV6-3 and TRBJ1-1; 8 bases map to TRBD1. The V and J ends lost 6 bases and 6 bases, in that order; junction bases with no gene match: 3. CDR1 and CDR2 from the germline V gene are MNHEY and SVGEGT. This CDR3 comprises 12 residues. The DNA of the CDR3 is TGTGCCAGCAGCCTGACAGGGGCTGAAGCTTTCTTT. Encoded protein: CASSLTGAEAFF.

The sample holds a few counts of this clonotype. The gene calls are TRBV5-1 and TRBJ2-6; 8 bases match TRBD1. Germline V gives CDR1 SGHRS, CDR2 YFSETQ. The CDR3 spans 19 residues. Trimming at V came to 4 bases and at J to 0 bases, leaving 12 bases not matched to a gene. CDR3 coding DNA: TGCGCCAGCAGCCCGCATTCGGGACAGGCTGTCTCTGGGGCCAACGTCCTGACTTTC. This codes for CASSPHSGQAVSGANVLTF.

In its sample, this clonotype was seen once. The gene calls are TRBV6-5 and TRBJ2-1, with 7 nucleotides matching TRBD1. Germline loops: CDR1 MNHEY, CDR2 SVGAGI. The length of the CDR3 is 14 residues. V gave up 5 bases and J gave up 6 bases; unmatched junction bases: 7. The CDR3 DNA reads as TGTGCCAGCAGTGCAGCGACAGGGATCAATGAGCAGTTCTTC. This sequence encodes CASSAATGINEQFF.

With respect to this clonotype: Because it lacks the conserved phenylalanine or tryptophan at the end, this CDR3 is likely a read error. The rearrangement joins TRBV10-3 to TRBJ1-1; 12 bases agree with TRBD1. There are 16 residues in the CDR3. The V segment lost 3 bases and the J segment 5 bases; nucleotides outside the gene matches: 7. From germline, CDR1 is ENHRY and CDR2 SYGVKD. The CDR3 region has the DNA TGTGCCATCAGTGACCCCGGGACAGGGGGCATTACTGAAGCTTTCCTT. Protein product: CAISDPGTGGITEAFL.

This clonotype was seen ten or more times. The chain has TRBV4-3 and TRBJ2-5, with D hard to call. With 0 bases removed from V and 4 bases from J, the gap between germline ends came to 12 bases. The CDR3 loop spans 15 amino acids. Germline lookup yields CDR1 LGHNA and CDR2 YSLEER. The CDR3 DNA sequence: TGCGCCAGCAGCCAAGATCTTCCAAGTTCAGAGACCCAGTACTTC. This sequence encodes CASSQDLPSSETQYF.

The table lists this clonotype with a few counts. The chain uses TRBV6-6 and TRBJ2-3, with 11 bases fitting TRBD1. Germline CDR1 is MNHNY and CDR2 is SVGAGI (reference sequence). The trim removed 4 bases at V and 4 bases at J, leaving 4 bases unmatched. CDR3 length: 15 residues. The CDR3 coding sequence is TGTGCCAGCAGTTGGACAGGGGGCGCTTCAGATACGCAGTATTTT. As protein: CASSWTGGASDTQYF.

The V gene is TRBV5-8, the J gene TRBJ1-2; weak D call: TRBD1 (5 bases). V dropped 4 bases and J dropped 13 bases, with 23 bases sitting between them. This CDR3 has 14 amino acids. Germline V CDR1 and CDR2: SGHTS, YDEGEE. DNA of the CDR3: TGTGCCAGCAGCCTGGGACGGGGCTCTATGGCGCTCACCTTC. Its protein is CASSLGRGSMALTF.

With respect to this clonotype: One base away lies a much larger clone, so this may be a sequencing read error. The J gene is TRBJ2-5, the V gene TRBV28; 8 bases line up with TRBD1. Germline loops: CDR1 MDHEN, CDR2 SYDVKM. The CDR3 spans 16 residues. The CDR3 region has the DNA TGTGCCAGCAGTCCGAGACAGGGGAAAGGCCAAGAGGCCCAGTACTTC. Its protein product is CASSPRQGKGQEAQYF.

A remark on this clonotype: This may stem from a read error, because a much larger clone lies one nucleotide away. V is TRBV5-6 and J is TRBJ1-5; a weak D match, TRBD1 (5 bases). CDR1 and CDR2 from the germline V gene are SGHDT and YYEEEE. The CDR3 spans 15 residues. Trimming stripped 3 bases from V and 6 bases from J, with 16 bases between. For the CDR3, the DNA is TGTGCCAGCAGCTGGGGACGGGGTTTTGGTCAGCCCCAGCATTTT. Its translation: CASSWGRGFGQPQHF.

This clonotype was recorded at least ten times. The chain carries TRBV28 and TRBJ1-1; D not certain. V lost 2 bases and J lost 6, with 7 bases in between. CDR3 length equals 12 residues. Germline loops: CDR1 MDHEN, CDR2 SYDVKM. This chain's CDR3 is CASSLMGAEAFF. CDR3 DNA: TGTGCCAGCAGTTTAATGGGTGCTGAAGCTTTCTTT.

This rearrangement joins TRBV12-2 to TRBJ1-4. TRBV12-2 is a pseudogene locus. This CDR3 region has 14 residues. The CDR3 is CASRPGGVMRKLFF. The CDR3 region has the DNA TGTGCAAGTCGCCCGGGGGGGGTTATGCGGAAACTGTTTTTT.

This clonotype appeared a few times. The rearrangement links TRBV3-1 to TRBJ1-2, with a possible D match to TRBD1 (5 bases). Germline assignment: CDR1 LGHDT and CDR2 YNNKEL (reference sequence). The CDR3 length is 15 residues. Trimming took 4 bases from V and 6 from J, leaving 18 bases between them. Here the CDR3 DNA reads TGTGCCAGCAGCCTTCTGCCGGGCCAGGGCCATGGCTACACCTTC. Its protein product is CASSLLPGQGHGYTF.

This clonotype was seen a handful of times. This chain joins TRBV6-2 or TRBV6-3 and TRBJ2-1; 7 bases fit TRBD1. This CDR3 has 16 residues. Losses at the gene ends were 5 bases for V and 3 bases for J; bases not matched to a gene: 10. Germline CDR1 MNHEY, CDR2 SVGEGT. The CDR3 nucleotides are TGTGCCAGCAGTAACCCCGGGACAGTGGTCTACAATGAGCAGTTCTTC. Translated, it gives CASSNPGTVVYNEQFF.

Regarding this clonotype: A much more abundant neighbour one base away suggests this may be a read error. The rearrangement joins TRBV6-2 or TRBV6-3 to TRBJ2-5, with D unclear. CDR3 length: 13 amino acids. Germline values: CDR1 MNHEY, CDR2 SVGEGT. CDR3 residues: CASSYGNQGTQYF. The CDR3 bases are TGTGCCAGCAGTTACGGGAACCAAGGGACCCAGTACTTC.

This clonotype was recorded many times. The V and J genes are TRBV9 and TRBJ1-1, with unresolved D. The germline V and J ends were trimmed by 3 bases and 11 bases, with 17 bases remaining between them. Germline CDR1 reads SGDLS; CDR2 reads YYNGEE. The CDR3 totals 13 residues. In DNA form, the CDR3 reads TGTGCCAGCAGCGCCGAGCCGTTAAGCGAGGCTTTCTTT. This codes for CASSAEPLSEAFF.

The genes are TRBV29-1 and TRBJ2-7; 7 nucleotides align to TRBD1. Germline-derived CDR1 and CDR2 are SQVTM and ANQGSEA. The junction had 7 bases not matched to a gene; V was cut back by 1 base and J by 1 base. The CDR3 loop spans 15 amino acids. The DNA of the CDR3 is TGCAGCGTTGAAGCGATTGGACAGGCATCCTACGAGCAGTACTTC. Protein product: CSVEAIGQASYEQYF.

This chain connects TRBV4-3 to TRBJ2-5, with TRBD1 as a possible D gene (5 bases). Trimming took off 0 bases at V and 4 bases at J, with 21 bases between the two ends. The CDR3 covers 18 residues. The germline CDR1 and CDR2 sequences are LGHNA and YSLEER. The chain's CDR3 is CASSQEVSGRVFPETQYF. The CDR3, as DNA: TGCGCCAGCAGCCAAGAAGTTTCGGGCAGGGTATTCCCAGAGACCCAGTACTTC.

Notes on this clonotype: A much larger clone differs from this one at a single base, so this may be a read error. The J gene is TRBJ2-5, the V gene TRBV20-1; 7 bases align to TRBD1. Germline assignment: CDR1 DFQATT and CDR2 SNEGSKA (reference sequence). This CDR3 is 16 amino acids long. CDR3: CNAYDRAVVFEETQYF. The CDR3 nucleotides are TGCAATGCCTACGACAGGGCGGTGGTATTCGAAGAGACCCAGTACTTC.

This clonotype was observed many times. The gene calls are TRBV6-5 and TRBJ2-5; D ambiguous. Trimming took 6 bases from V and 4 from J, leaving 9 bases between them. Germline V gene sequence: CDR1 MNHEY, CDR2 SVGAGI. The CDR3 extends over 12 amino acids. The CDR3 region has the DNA TGTGCCAGCAGCCGCCTTGGAGAGACCCAGTACTTC. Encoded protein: CASSRLGETQYF.